One sample yielded the 30 T cell receptor beta chains listed below, sequenced in a study of T cell responses to AZD1222 COVID-19 vaccine. The table came from immunoSEQ multiplex PCR; TCRdb's copy has only in-frame clones and leaves some out. The data contain roughly 150,000 clones, approximately 89% of them singletons. Material: peripheral blood, obtained 28 days after the second AZD1222 dose. These receptors all come from an adult who received the AZD1222 COVID-19 vaccine.

V gene TRBV21-1 combines with J gene TRBJ1-5. TRBV21-1 is deemed a pseudogene. The CDR3 is 17 residues long. The DNA for the CDR3 is TGTGCCAGCAGCAAAGCTGGATGGAGGGGCCCTCGTCAGCCCCAGCATTTT. Amino acids: CASSKAGWRGPRQPQHF.

This chain uses TRBV5-6 with TRBJ1-2; D is undetermined. The CDR3 has 16 residues. Germline-derived CDR1 and CDR2 are SGHDT and YYEEEE. The V gene lost 0 bases and the J gene lost 0 bases, with 12 bases spanning the gap. The CDR3 protein is CASSLGYPTSNYGYTF. The CDR3 DNA reads as TGTGCCAGCAGCTTGGGGTATCCAACCTCTAACTATGGCTACACCTTC. The variable domain in full, completed from reference TRBV5-6 and TRBJ1-2, reads DAGVTQSPTHLIKTRGQQVTLRCSPKSGHDTVSWYQQALGQGPQFIFQYYEEEERQRGNFPDRFSGHQFPNYSSELNVNALLLGDSALYLCASSLGYPTSNYGYTFGSGTRLTVV.

The CDR3 sequence: CASSPIVRQGYLYGYTF. CDR3 DNA: TGTGCCAGCAGCCCCATCGTCCGGCAGGGCTACCTCTATGGCTACACCTTC. The chain recombines TRBV7-8 with TRBJ1-2; D may be TRBD1 (5 bases). The CDR3 is 17 amino acids. V shed 5 bases and J shed 4 bases, with 23 bases lying between them. CDR1 and CDR2 (germline): SGHVS, FQNEAQ.

This chain uses TRBV11-3 with TRBJ2-5, with D perhaps given as TRBD1 or TRBD2 (5 bases each). Germline values: CDR1 SGHNT, CDR2 YENEEA. With 1 base removed from V and 7 bases from J, the gap between germline ends came to 28 bases. The CDR3 has 19 amino acids. CDR3 DNA sequence: TGTGCCAGCAGCTTAGCGTCGGGTTCTACGGGGCCCCAGGCAGGGACCCAGTACTTC. Its protein product is CASSLASGSTGPQAGTQYF.

This sequence joins TRBV10-3 and TRBJ2-1; 8 nucleotides match TRBD1. The CDR3 length is 14 residues. Trimming at V came to 5 bases and at J to 8 bases, leaving 8 bases not matched to a gene. CDR1 ENHRY and CDR2 SYGVKD come from the germline V gene. In DNA form, the CDR3 reads TGTGCCATCAGTAAGACCAGGGGGCAGGATGAGCAGTTCTTC. It yields the protein CAISKTRGQDEQFF.

This clone appeared a single time. This sequence joins TRBV29-1 and TRBJ2-7; D assignment may be TRBD1 or TRBD2 (5 bases each). V shed 2 bases and J shed 2 bases, with 16 bases lying between them. The germline gives CDR1 SQVTM, CDR2 ANQGSEA. The CDR3 has 15 residues. The CDR3 region is CSVESRGPRPYEQYF. As DNA, the CDR3 is TGCAGCGTTGAATCCCGGGGCCCTCGGCCCTACGAGCAGTACTTC.

This chain connects TRBV27 to TRBJ1-2, with D perhaps matching TRBD1 (5 bases). Trimming left V 6 bases short and J 7 bases short, with 18 bases between. CDR1 and CDR2 from the germline V gene are MNHEY and SMNVEV (reference sequence). The CDR3 totals 14 residues. The DNA of the CDR3 is TGTGCCAGCAGGTTAGGAGGGGACTTCGGTGGCTACACCTTC. It specifies CASRLGGDFGGYTF.

The J gene is TRBJ1-1, the V gene TRBV5-1, with D unclear. Trimming took off 4 bases at V and 1 base at J, with 8 bases between the two ends. The CDR3 loop spans 13 amino acids. Germline CDR1 SGHRS, CDR2 YFSETQ. CDR3 bases: TGCGCCAGCAGCCCGACTGCGAACACTGAAGCTTTCTTT. It translates to CASSPTANTEAFF.

In DNA, the CDR3 is TGTGCCAGCAGCTCCCGGACAGGGGGGAATTCACCCCTCCACTTT. It codes for CASSSRTGGNSPLHF. The chain is built from TRBV5-6 and TRBJ1-6, with 10 bases aligning to TRBD1. The CDR3 is 15 residues long. V trimming: 3 bases; J trimming: 7 bases; junction bases outside the gene matches: 4. The germline CDR1 and CDR2 sequences are SGHDT and YYEEEE.

V and J are TRBV28 and TRBJ1-3; 8 nucleotides align to TRBD1. This CDR3 contains 19 residues. Per germline, CDR1 MDHEN and CDR2 SYDVKM. The J segment lost 0 bases and the V segment lost 5 bases, leaving 15 bases of the junction unmatched. The CDR3 reads CASSLPPGQGFPSGNTIYF. CDR3 bases: TGTGCCAGCAGTCTGCCCCCTGGACAGGGCTTCCCCTCTGGAAACACCATATATTTT.

The chain uses TRBV15 and TRBJ1-1; 12 nucleotides agree with TRBD1. Trimming cost V 3 bases and J 4 bases; bases outside gene matches: 12. The CDR3 runs to 18 residues. CDR1 is LNHNV, CDR2 YYDKDF, per germline (reference sequence). The CDR3 reads CATSRPGQGARGSTEAFF. CDR3 in DNA: TGTGCCACCAGCAGGCCGGGACAGGGGGCTCGGGGGAGCACTGAAGCTTTCTTT.

CDR3 nucleotide sequence: TGTGCCAGCAGTTACTCGGCTTCTGGGGCCAACGTCCTGACTTTC. Residues: CASSYSASGANVLTF. The chain combines TRBV6-2 or TRBV6-3 with TRBJ2-6, with D uncertain. From germline, CDR1 is MNHEY and CDR2 SVGEGT. V was clipped by 0 bases and J by 1 base, with 4 bases between them. The CDR3 spans 15 residues.

This chain links TRBV5-1 with TRBJ1-5, with TRBD1 as a possible D gene (5 bases). The CDR3 has 18 amino acids. V gave up 2 bases and J gave up 1 base, with 19 bases separating them. In germline, CDR1 is SGHRS, CDR2 YFSETQ. The CDR3 region is CASSLGVPLPPSNQPQHF. The CDR3, as DNA: TGCGCCAGCAGCTTAGGGGTTCCCTTACCTCCGAGCAATCAGCCCCAGCATTTT.

This chain joins TRBV27 and TRBJ2-1; D perhaps matches TRBD2 (6 bases). V lost 8 bases and J lost 3, with 20 bases in between. Germline CDR1 and CDR2: MNHEY and SMNVEV (reference sequence). The CDR3 has 16 amino acids. The CDR3: CASRRAPHSLYNEQFF. Written as DNA, the CDR3 is TGTGCCAGCCGGAGGGCTCCCCATTCGCTCTACAATGAGCAGTTCTTC.

This clone has more than one count but fewer than ten. The chain links TRBV6-2 or TRBV6-3 to TRBJ1-3, with D possibly TRBD1 on 6 matching bases. Per the germline V gene, CDR1 is MNHEY and CDR2 is SVGEGT. The length of the CDR3 is 16 residues. The germline V and J ends were trimmed by 3 bases and 4 bases, with 16 bases remaining between them. The CDR3, as DNA: TGTGCCAGCAGTTATGGTACTCCGGGACAAGGAAACACCATATATTTT. Protein sequence: CASSYGTPGQGNTIYF.

The V gene is TRBV4-1, the J gene TRBJ1-5; 7 bases align to TRBD1. Looked up from germline, CDR1 is MGHRA and CDR2 is YSYEKL. V was pared by 2 bases and J by 4 bases, with 8 bases of the junction left unmatched. The CDR3 extends over 16 amino acids. In DNA form, the CDR3 reads TGCGCCAGCAGCCAATCTGACAGGGTCTTTAATCAGCCCCAGCATTTT. It is translated as CASSQSDRVFNQPQHF.

V usage is TRBV2 and J usage is TRBJ1-5; D may be TRBD1 (6 bases). The CDR3 runs to 13 residues. Per germline, CDR1 SNHLY and CDR2 FYNNEI. The V end lost 6 bases, the J end lost 4 bases, and 10 bases lay between the germline ends. The CDR3 DNA reads as TGTGCCAGCAGAGGGACAAATAATCAGCCCCAGCATTTT. It codes for CASRGTNNQPQHF. The whole variable domain, filled in from reference TRBV2 and TRBJ1-5, reads EPEVTQTPSHQVTQMGQEVILRCVPISNHLYFYWYRQILGQKVEFLVSFYNNEISEKSEIFDDQFSVERPDGSNFTLKIRSTKLEDSAMYFCASRGTNNQPQHFGDGTRLSIL.

The rearrangement joins TRBV3-1 (or the pseudogene TRBV3-2) to TRBJ1-3; D gene ambiguous. With 1 base removed from V and 0 bases from J, the gap between germline ends came to 10 bases. The CDR3 totals 16 residues. CDR1 is LGHDT, CDR2 YNNKEL, per germline (reference sequence). This chain's CDR3 is CASSQVGSLSGNTIYF. CDR3 nucleotide sequence: TGTGCCAGCAGCCAAGTAGGCAGCCTCTCTGGAAACACCATATATTTT.

This clone came up once. The chain uses TRBV7-8 and TRBJ1-2, with a weak D call TRBD1 (6 bases). Germline CDR1 and CDR2: SGHVS and FQNEAQ. The CDR3 spans 14 residues. V lost 2 bases to trimming and J lost 6 bases, with 13 bases between them. The CDR3 reads CASSLSGGANGYTF. In DNA, the CDR3 is TGTGCCAGCAGCTTATCGGGGGGCGCGAATGGCTACACCTTC.

This sequence joins TRBV4-1 and TRBJ2-7; a possible D gene is TRBD2 (6 bases). The CDR3 has 15 residues. Trimming left V 1 base short and J 4 bases short, with 14 bases between. CDR1 is MGHRA and CDR2 is YSYEKL in the germline V gene. CDR3 nucleotides: TGCGCCAGCAGCCAAGTTCAGCTACGGGGGTACGAGCAGTACTTC. Translation: CASSQVQLRGYEQYF.

The J gene is TRBJ2-5, the V gene TRBV7-9, with a possible D match to TRBD1 (6 bases). Germline CDR1 and CDR2: SEHNR and FQNEAQ (reference sequence). The germline V and J ends were trimmed by 3 bases and 3 bases, with 11 bases remaining between them. There are 14 residues in the CDR3. Here the CDR3 reads CASSLSWTEETQYF. The CDR3 region has the DNA TGTGCCAGCAGCTTGTCGTGGACAGAAGAGACCCAGTACTTC.

This chain joins TRBV9 and TRBJ2-1, with TRBD2 matching over 13 bases. The CDR3 extends over 16 amino acids. CDR1 is SGDLS and CDR2 is YYNGEE in the germline V gene. With 3 bases clipped from V and 3 bases from J, the junction kept 3 bases outside the gene matches. CDR3 protein: CASSAGTSGIYNEQFF. In DNA form, the CDR3 reads TGTGCCAGCAGCGCCGGGACTAGCGGGATCTACAATGAGCAGTTCTTC.

J is TRBJ2-3 and V is TRBV24-1, with 8 bases lining up with TRBD2. The CDR3 consists of 15 residues. V shed 1 base, J shed 6 bases, and the junction held 5 bases outside the gene matches. CDR1 and CDR2 from the germline V gene are KGHDR and SFDVKD. CDR3: CATSDFGGGPDTQYF. CDR3 in DNA: TGTGCCACCAGTGATTTCGGGGGGGGCCCCGATACGCAGTATTTT.

The chain has TRBV10-3 and TRBJ2-1, with D perhaps TRBD2 (5 bases). Germline V gives CDR1 ENHRY, CDR2 SYGVKD. The CDR3 runs 16 residues. Trimming stripped 6 bases from V and 0 bases from J, with 15 bases between. CDR3 sequence (DNA): TGTGCCATCAGGGCCGGACTCTCGAGCTCCTACAATGAGCAGTTCTTC. It translates to CAIRAGLSSSYNEQFF.

The chain joins TRBV11-2 to TRBJ2-1, with TRBD1 matching 11 bases. CDR1 is SGHAT and CDR2 is FQNNGV in the germline V gene. Trimming removed 4 bases from V and 8 bases from J; junction bases left unmatched: 4. This CDR3 region has 14 residues. CDR3 nucleotide sequence: TGTGCCAGCAGCTCTGGACAGGGGGCAGATGAGCAGTTCTTC. The encoded protein is CASSSGQGADEQFF.

The chain is built from TRBV27 and TRBJ2-7; 8 bases are shared with TRBD2. Unmatched junction bases numbered 10, after V lost 1 base and J lost 2 bases. This CDR3 is built from 17 residues. Germline CDR1 and CDR2: MNHEY and SMNVEV (reference sequence). Here the CDR3 reads CASSLLASSGYTYEQYF. CDR3 sequence (DNA): TGTGCCAGCAGTTTATTGGCGTCTAGCGGGTATACCTACGAGCAGTACTTC.

V and J are TRBV24-1 and TRBJ1-5; a possible D gene is TRBD1 (6 bases). The CDR3 covers 16 residues. Trimming stripped 6 bases from V and 2 bases from J, with 16 bases between. The germline CDR1 and CDR2 sequences are KGHDR and SFDVKD. CDR3: CATSSGGGHGNQPQHF. The CDR3 DNA reads TGTGCCACCAGTTCCGGGGGCGGGCATGGCAATCAGCCCCAGCATTTT.

The table lists this clone with a count of one. The V gene is TRBV29-1, the J gene TRBJ2-7, with TRBD1 matching 7 bases. The CDR3 extends over 13 amino acids. The J segment lost 3 bases and the V segment lost 7 bases, leaving 9 bases of the junction unmatched. Germline assignment: CDR1 SQVTM and CDR2 ANQGSEA. CDR3 nucleotides: TGCAGCGGATCCGGACAGGCCGGCTACGAGCAGTACTTC. Translating gives CSGSGQAGYEQYF.

V gene TRBV4-3 combines with J gene TRBJ1-4; 9 nucleotides line up with TRBD1. CDR3 size: 15 residues. Germline assignment: CDR1 LGHNA and CDR2 YSLEER. Germline trimming cut 4 bases from V and 5 bases from J; bases unmatched to any gene: 5. CDR3 loop: CASSPGDRDNEKLFF. CDR3 bases: TGCGCCAGCAGCCCGGGGGACAGGGACAATGAAAAACTGTTTTTT.

The chain combines TRBV4-2 with TRBJ2-2, with D possibly being TRBD2 (6 bases). The germline V gene encodes CDR1 LGHNA and CDR2 YNFKEQ. This CDR3 is 18 amino acids long. V lost 0 bases to trimming and J lost 8 bases, with 22 bases between them. The chain's CDR3 is CASSQEVFPSVIGGELFF. In DNA form, the CDR3 reads TGTGCCAGCAGCCAAGAAGTGTTTCCTAGCGTTATTGGGGGGGAGCTGTTTTTT.